One T cell receptor (beta chain) is described in this entry. The data were produced by immunoSEQ multiplex PCR, yet TCRdb's version contains in-frame clones alone and is incomplete. The sample consists of over 8,000 clones, over 30% of them appearing once. The sample is drawn from a study of graft-versus-host responses after intestinal transplantation. The researchers put roughly 200,000 CFSE-labeled responder cells into plates with roughly 200,000 irradiated, violet-dye-labeled stimulator cells. CFSE-low proliferating responders, CD3+CD4+ and CD3+CD8+, were sorted post-reaction. This sequence originates from a human patient who received an intestinal transplant. The sample consisted of alloreactive CD8+ T cells from a mixed lymphocyte reaction culture, taken before intestinal transplant. The subset denotes: CFSE-low proliferating T cells sorted from roughly six-day pre-transplant mixed lymphocyte reaction (GvH or HvG direction).

This CDR3 is CASSLPGTGVTDTQYF. Written as DNA, the CDR3 is TGTGCCAGCAGCTTACCCGGGACAGGGGTCACAGATACGCAGTATTTT. The chain uses TRBV9 and TRBJ2-3; 10 bases align to TRBD1. The CDR3 has 16 residues. J gave up 2 bases and V 4 bases, and 7 bases lay outside the gene matches. Germline V lookup: CDR1 SGDLS, CDR2 YYNGEE. The full variable domain, with the rest looked up from reference TRBV9 and TRBJ2-3, is DSGVTQTPKHLITATGQRVTLRCSPRSGDLSVYWYQQSLDQGLQFLIQYYNGEERAKGNILERFSAQQFPDLHSELNLSSLELGDSALYFCASSLPGTGVTDTQYFGPGTRLTVL.